The rows below give T cell receptor beta chains drawn from one sample of a study of shared clonotypes between healthy human individuals. The protocol was immunoSEQ multiplex PCR, while the TCRdb copy is restricted to in-frame clones and leaves out a portion. The sample yields 1,400,000 or so clones, 97% to 99% seen once. The sample comprised naive CD4+ T cells sorted from blood. Every receptor here comes from a man aged 25 to 40 in good health. The conserved cysteine and the conserved F or W are not part of the CDR3 here. Each record gives: D gene, V gene, CDR3 protein. The D gene is left open where the match is weak.

D gene: TRBD1; V gene: TRBV5-5; CDR3 protein: ASSFWDRGATNEKLF
D gene: NA; V gene: TRBV28; CDR3 protein: ASTHTGEQF
D gene: TRBD1; V gene: TRBV19; CDR3 protein: ASSVPGQGNEKLF
D gene: NA; V gene: TRBV29-1; CDR3 protein: SVHDGDDTQY
D gene: NA; V gene: TRBV29-1; CDR3 protein: SATDEGGKPQH
D gene: NA; V gene: TRBV28; CDR3 protein: ASSIGDLYGYT
D gene: NA; V gene: TRBV5-1; CDR3 protein: ASSLVPSQGRPQH
D gene: NA; V gene: TRBV5-1; CDR3 protein: ASSSGPGTGLGNIQY
D gene: NA; V gene: TRBV5-1; CDR3 protein: ASGPQGQETQY
D gene: NA; V gene: TRBV27; CDR3 protein: ASSLASVRTGELF
D gene: NA; V gene: TRBV10-3; CDR3 protein: ASKLEGGPYYEQY
D gene: NA; V gene: TRBV7-6; CDR3 protein: ASSLAGLAAGELF
D gene: NA; V gene: TRBV27; CDR3 protein: ASSFQGRGLSFHTEAF
D gene: NA; V gene: TRBV28; CDR3 protein: ASSLSVLGPQH
D gene: TRBD1; V gene: TRBV29-1; CDR3 protein: SVAYRGAPNYGYT
D gene: NA; V gene: TRBV5-8; CDR3 protein: AIKPPGQNMLPQH
D gene: NA; V gene: TRBV5-1; CDR3 protein: ASSPGRGFSSYNEQF
D gene: NA; V gene: TRBV6-5; CDR3 protein: ASSRDRSYEQY
D gene: NA; V gene: TRBV5-1; CDR3 protein: ASSLDYYGYT
D gene: NA; V gene: TRBV25-1; CDR3 protein: ASRSPGPTDTQY
D gene: NA; V gene: TRBV5-1; CDR3 protein: ASSSGGEQY
D gene: NA; V gene: TRBV29-1; CDR3 protein: SVPGRNLDEQF
D gene: NA; V gene: TRBV29-1; CDR3 protein: SRTVSYEQY
D gene: NA; V gene: TRBV19; CDR3 protein: ASSIDGDRNQPQH
D gene: NA; V gene: TRBV11-3; CDR3 protein: ASSSGVYNEQF
D gene: NA; V gene: TRBV5-4; CDR3 protein: ASSPIPDSPFGGYT
D gene: NA; V gene: TRBV6-6; CDR3 protein: ASENSLYEQY
D gene: TRBD2; V gene: TRBV6-5; CDR3 protein: ASRLAKRSQDTQY
D gene: NA; V gene: TRBV13; CDR3 protein: ASSPTDGAYEQY
D gene: TRBD2; V gene: TRBV5-1; CDR3 protein: ASSLTSGEETQY
D gene: TRBD1; V gene: TRBV5-1; CDR3 protein: ASSLGGTGHHNEQF
D gene: NA; V gene: TRBV10-1; CDR3 protein: AIRTYEQY
D gene: NA; V gene: TRBV7-9; CDR3 protein: ASSLRQGSTEAF